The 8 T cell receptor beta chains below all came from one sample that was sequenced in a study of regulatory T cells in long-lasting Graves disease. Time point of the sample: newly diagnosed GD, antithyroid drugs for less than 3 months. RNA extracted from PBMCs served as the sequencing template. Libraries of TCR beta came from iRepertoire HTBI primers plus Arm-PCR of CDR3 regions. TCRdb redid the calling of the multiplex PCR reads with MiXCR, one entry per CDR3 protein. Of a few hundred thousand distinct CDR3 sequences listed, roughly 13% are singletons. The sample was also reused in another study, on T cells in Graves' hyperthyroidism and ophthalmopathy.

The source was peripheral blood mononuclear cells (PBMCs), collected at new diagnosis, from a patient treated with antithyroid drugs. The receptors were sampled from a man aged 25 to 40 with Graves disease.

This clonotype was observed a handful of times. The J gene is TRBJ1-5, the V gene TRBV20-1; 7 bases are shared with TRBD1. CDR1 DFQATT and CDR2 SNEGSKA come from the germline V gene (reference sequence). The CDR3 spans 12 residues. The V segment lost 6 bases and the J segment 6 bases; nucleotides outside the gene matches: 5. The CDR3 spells CSAGGRIQPQHF. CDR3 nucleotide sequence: TGCAGTGCAGGGGGCAGGATTCAGCCCCAGCATTTT.

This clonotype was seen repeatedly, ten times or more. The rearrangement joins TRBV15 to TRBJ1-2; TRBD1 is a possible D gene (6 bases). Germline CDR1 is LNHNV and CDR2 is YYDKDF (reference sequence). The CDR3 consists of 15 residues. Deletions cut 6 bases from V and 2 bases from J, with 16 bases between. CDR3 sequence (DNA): TGTGCCACCAGGGGAGCGGGGGCGACCAACTATGGCTACACCTTC. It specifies CATRGAGATNYGYTF.

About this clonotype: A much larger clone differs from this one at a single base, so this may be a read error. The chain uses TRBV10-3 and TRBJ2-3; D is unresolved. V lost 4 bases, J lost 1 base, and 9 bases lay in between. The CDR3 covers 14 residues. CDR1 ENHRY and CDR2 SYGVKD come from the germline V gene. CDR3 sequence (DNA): TGTGCCATCAGTGGTAGTAGTGGCACAGATACGCAGTATTTT. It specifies CAISGSSGTDTQYF.

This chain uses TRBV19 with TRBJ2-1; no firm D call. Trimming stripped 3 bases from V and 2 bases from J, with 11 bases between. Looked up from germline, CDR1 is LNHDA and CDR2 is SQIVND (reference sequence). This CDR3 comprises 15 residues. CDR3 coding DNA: TGTGCCAGTAGTATCAGTCGGAGCGCCTACAATGAGCAGTTCTTC. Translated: CASSISRSAYNEQFF.

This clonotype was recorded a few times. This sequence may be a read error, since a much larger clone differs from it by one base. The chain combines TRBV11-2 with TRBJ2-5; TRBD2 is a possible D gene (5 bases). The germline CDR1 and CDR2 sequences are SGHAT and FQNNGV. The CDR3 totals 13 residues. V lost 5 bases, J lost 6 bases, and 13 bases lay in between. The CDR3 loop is CASSNGLAQTQYF. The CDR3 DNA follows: TGTGCCAGCAGCAATGGACTGGCCCAGACCCAGTACTTC.

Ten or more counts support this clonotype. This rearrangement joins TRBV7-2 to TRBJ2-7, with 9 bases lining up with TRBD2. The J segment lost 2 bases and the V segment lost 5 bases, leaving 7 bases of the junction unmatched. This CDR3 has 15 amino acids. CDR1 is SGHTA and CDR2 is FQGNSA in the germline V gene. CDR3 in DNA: TGTGCCAGCAGCAGAGCGGGAGGACAAGCCTACGAGCAGTACTTC. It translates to CASSRAGGQAYEQYF.

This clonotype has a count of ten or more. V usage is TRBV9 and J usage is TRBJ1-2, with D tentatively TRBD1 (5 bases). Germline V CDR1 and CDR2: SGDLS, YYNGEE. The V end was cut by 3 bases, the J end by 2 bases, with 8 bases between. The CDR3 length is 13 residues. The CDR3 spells CASSDTGNYGYTF. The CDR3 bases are TGTGCCAGCAGCGATACAGGCAACTATGGCTACACCTTC.

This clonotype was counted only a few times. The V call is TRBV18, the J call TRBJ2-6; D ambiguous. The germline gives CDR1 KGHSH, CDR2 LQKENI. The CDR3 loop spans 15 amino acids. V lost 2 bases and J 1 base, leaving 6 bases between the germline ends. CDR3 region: CASSPVPSGANVLTF. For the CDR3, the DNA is TGTGCCAGCTCACCAGTACCTTCTGGGGCCAACGTCCTGACTTTC. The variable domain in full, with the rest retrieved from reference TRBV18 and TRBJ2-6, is NAGVMQNPRHLVRRRGQEARLRCSPMKGHSHVYWYRQLPEEGLKFMVYLQKENIIDESGMPKERFSAEFPKEGPSILRIQQVVRGDSAAYFCASSPVPSGANVLTFGAGSRLTVL.